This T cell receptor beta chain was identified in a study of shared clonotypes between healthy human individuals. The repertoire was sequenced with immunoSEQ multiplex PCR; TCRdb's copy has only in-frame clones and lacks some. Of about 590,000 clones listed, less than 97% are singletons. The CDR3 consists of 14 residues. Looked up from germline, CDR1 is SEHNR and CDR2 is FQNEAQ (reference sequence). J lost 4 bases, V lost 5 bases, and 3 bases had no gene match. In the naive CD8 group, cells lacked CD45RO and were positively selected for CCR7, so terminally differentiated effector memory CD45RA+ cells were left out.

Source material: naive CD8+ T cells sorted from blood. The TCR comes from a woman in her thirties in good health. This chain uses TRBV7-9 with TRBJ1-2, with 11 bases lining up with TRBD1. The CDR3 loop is CASSQGQGVYGYTF. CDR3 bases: TGTGCCAGCAGCCAGGGACAGGGGGTCTATGGCTACACCTTC.